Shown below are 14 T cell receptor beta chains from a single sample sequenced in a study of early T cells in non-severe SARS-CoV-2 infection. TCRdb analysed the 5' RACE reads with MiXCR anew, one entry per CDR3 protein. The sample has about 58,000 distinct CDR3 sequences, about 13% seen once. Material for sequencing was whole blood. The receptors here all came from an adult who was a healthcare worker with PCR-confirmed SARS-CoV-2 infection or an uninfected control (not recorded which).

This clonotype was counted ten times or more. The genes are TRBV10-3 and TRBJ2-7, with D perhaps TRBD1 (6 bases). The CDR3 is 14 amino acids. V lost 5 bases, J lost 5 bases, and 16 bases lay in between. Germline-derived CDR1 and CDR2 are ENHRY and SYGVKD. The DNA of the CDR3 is TGTGCCATCAGTCGAGGAACAGGGTACGACGAGCAGTACTTC. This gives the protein CAISRGTGYDEQYF.

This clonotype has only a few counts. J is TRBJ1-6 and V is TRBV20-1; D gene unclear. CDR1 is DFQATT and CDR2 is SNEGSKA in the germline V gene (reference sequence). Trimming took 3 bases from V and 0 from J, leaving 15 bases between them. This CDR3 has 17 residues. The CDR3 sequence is CSASLTSLVSYNSPLHF. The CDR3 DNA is TGCAGTGCTAGCCTCACGTCTCTCGTCTCCTATAATTCACCCCTCCACTTT.

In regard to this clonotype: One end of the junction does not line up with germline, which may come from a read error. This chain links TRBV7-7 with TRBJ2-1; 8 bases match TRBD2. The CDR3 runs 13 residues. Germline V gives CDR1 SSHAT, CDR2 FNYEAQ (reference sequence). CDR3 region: CASSSGGNNEQFF. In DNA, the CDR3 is TGTGCTAGCAGCTCGGGGGGGAACAATGAGCAGTTCTTC. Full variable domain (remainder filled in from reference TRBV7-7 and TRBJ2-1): GAGVSQSPRYKVTKRGQDVTLRCDPISSHATLYWYQQALGQGPEFLTYFNYEAQPDKSGLPSDRFSAERPEGSISTLTIQRTEQRDSAMYRCASSSGGNNEQFFGPGTRLTVL.

CDR3 amino acids: CAISAFREQFF. As DNA, the CDR3 is TGTGCCATCAGTGCTTTTCGTGAGCAGTTCTTC. The chain carries TRBV10-3 and TRBJ2-1; D is undetermined. The CDR3 spans 11 residues. The germline V gene encodes CDR1 ENHRY and CDR2 SYGVKD. Trimming took off 4 bases at V and 9 bases at J, with 7 bases between the two ends.

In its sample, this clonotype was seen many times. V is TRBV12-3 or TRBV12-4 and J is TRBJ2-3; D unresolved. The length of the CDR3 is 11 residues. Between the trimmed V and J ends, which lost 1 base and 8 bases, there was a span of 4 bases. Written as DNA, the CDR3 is TGTGCCAGCAGTTTAGGGGGTACGCAGTATTTT. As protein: CASSLGGTQYF.

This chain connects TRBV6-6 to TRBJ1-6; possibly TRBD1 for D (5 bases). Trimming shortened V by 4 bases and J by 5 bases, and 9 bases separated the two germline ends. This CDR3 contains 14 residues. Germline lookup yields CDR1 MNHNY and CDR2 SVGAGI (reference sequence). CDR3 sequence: CASSSGRDNSPLHF. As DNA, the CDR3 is TGTGCCAGCAGTTCGGGCAGGGATAATTCACCCCTCCACTTT.

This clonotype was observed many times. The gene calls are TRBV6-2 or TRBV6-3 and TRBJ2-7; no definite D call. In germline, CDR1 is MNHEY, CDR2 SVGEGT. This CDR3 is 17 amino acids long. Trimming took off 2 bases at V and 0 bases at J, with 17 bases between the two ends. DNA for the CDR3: TGTGCCAGCAGTTACCCCCTGGGTGAAGCCCTCTCCTACGAGCAGTACTTC. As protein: CASSYPLGEALSYEQYF.

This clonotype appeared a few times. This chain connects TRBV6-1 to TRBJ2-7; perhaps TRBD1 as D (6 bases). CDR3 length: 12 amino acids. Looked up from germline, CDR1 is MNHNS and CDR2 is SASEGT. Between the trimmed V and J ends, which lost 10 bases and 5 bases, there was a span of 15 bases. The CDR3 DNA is TGTGCCACCCCGGACCCAGGGGACGAGCAGTACTTC. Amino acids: CATPDPGDEQYF.

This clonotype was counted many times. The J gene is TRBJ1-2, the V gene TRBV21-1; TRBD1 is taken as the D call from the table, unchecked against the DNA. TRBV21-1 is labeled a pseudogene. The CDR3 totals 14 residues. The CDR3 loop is CASSKRTENYGYTF. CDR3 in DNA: TGTGCCAGCAGCAAAAGGACAGAAAACTATGGCTACACCTTC.

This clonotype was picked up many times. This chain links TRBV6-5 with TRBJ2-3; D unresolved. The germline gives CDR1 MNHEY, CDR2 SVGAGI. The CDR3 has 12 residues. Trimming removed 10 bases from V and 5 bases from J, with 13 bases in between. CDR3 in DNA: TGTGCCACGACTGGTATGGAAGATACGCAGTATTTT. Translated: CATTGMEDTQYF.

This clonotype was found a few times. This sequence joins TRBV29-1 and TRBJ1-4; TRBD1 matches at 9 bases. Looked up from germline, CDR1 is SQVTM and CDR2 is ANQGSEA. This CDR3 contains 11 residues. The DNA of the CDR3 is TGCGGGGGACAGGGTGATGAAAAACTGTTTTTT. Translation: CGGQGDEKLFF.

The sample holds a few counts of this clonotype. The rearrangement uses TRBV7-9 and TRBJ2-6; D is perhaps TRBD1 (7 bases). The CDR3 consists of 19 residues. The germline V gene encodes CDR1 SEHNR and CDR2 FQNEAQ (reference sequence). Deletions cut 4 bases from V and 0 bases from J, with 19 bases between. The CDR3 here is CASSSIFGQGGSGANVLTF. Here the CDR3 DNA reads TGTGCCAGCAGCTCTATTTTCGGCCAGGGGGGCTCTGGGGCCAACGTCCTGACTTTC.

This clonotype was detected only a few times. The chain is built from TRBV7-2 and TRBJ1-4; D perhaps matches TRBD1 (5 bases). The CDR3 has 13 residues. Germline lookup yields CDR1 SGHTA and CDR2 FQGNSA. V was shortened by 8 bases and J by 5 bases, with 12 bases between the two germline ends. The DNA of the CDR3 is TGTGCCAGCCAGAGGGGCCGCAATGAAAAACTGTTTTTT. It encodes CASQRGRNEKLFF.

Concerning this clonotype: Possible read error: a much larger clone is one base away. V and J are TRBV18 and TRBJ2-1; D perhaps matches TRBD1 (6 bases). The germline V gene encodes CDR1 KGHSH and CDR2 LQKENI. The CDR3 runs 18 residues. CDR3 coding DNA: TGTGCCAGCTCACCACCGGGGTTGTTCGGGTATGGGGACAATGAGCAGATCTTC. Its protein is CASSPPGLFGYGDNEQIF. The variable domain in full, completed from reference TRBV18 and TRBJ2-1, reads NAGVMQNPRHLVRRRGQEARLRCSPMKGHSHVYWYRQLPEEGLKFMVYLQKENIIDESGMPKERFSAEFPKEGPSILRIQQVVRGDSAAYFCASSPPGLFGYGDNEQIFGPGTRLTVL.